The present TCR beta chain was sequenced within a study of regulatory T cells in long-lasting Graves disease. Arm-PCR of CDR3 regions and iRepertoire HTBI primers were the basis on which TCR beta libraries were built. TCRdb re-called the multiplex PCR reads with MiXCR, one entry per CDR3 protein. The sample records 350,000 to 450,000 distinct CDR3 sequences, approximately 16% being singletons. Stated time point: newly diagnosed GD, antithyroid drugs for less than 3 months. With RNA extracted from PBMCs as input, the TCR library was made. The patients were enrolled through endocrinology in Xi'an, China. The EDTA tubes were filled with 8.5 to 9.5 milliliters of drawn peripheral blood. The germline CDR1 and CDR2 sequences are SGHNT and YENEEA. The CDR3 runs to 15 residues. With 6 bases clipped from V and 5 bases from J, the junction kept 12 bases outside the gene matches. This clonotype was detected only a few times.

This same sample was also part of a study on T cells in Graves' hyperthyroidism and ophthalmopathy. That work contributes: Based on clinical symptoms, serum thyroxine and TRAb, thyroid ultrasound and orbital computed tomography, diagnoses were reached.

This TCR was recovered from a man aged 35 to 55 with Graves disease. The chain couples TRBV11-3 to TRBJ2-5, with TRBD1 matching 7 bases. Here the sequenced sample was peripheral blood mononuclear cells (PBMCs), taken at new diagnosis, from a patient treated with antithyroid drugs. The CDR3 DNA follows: TGTGCCAGCAGTTACGGGACAGATGCACGGGAGACCCAGTACTTC. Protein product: CASSYGTDARETQYF.